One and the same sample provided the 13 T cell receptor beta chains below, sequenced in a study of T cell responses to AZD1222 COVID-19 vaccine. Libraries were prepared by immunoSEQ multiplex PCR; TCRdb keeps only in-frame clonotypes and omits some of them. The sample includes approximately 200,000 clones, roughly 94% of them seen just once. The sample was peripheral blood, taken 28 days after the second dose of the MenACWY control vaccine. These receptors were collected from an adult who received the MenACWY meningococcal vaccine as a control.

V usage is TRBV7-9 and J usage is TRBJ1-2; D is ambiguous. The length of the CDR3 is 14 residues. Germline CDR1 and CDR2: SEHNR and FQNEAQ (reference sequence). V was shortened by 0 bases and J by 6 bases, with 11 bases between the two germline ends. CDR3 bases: TGTGCCAGCAGCTTAGCGCCGGGTGGGGATGGCTACACCTTC. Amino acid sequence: CASSLAPGGDGYTF.

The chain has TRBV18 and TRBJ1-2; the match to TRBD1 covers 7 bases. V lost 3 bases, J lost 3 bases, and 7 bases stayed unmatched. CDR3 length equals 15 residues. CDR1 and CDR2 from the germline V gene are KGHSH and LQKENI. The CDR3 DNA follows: TGTGCCAGCTCACCGCTAGACAGGGATGACTATGGCTACACCTTC. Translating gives CASSPLDRDDYGYTF.

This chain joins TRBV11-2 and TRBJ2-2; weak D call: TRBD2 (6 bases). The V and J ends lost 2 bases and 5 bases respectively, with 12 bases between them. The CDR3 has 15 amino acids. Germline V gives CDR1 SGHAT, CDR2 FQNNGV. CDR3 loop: CASSLQGLGTGELFF. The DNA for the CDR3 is TGTGCCAGCAGCTTACAGGGACTGGGGACCGGGGAGCTGTTTTTT.

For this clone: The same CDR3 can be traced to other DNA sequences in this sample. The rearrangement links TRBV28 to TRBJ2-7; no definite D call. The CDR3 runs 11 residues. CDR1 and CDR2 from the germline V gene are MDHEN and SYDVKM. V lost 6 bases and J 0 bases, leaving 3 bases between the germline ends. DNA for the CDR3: TGTGCCAGCAGATCCTCCTACGAGCAGTACTTC. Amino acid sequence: CASRSSYEQYF.

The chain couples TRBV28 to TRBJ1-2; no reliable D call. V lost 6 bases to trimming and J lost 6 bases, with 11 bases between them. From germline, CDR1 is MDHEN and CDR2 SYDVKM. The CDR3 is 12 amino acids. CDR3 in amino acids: CASSLNTDGYTF. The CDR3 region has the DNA TGTGCCAGCAGCCTAAACACGGATGGCTACACCTTC.

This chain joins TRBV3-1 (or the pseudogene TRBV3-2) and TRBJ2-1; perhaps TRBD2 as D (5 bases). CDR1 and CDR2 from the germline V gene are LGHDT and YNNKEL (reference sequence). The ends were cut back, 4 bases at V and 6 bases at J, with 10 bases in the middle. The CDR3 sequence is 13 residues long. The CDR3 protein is CASSRGSGNEQFF. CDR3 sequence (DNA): TGTGCCAGCAGCCGAGGGTCGGGCAATGAGCAGTTCTTC.

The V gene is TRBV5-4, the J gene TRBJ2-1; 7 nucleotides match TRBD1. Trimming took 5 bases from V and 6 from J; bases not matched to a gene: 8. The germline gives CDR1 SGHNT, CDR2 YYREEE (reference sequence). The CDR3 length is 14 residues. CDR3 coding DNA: TGTGCCAGCAGTCTGCAGACAGGGACCAATGAGCAGTTCTTC. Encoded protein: CASSLQTGTNEQFF.

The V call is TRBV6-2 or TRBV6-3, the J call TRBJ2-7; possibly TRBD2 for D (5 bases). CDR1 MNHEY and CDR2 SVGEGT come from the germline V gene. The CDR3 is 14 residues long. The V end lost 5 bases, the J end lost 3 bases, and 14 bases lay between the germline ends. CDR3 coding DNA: TGTGCCAGCAGTCGTTACGGGGAAAACTACGAGCAGTACTTC. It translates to CASSRYGENYEQYF.

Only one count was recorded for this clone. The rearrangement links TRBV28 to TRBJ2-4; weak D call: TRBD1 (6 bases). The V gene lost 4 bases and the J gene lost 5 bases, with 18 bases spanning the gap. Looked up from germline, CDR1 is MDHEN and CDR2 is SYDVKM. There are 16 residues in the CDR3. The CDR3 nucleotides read TGTGCCAGCAGTTCACTCGGTGGGGGCAATCAAAACATTCAGTACTTC. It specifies CASSSLGGGNQNIQYF.

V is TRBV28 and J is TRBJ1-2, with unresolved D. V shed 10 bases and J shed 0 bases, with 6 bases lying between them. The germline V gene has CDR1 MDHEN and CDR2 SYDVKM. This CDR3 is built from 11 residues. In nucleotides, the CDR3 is TGTGCCATCATGGCTAACTATGGCTACACCTTC. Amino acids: CAIMANYGYTF.

The chain's CDR3 is CASSSLMGQGYGYTF. CDR3 coding DNA: TGTGCCAGCAGCTCCCTGATGGGACAGGGGTATGGCTACACCTTC. This sequence joins TRBV7-9 and TRBJ1-2; the match to TRBD1 covers 10 bases. The V and J ends lost 4 bases and 5 bases, in that order; junction bases with no gene match: 7. The CDR3 sequence is 15 residues long. Germline CDR1 and CDR2: SEHNR and FQNEAQ (reference sequence).

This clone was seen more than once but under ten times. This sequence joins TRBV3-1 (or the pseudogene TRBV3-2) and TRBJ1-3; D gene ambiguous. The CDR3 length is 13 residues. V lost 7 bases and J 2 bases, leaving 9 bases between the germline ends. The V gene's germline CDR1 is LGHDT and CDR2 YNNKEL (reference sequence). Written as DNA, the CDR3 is TGTGCCAGCAACCCGGGGACTGGAAACACCATATATTTT. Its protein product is CASNPGTGNTIYF.

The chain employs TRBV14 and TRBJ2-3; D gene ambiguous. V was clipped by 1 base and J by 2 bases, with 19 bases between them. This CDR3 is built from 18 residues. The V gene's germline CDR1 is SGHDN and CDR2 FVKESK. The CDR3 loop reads CASSQASGPAVITDTQYF. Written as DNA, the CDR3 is TGTGCCAGCAGCCAAGCGTCCGGTCCTGCGGTTATCACAGATACGCAGTATTTT. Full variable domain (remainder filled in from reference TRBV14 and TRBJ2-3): EAGVTQFPSHSVIEKGQTVTLRCDPISGHDNLYWYRRVMGKEIKFLLHFVKESKQDESGMPNNRFLAERTGGTYSTLKVQPAELEDSGVYFCASSQASGPAVITDTQYFGPGTRLTVL.